These 23 T cell receptor beta chains were sequenced from one sample in a study of vaccination and CD4 T cells after COVID-19. Antigen specificity for these receptors is unknown. With the Oncomine TCR Beta short-read assay, DNA from cultured CD4+ T cells was sequenced. One entry per CDR3 protein, called by TCRdb with MiXCR from the PCR reads. The sample yields about 12,000 distinct CDR3 sequences, roughly 61% seen once. Regarding treatment: approximately nine-day PBMC culture with coronavirus spike peptide pools or control peptides (ViraFEST assay). The specimen sequenced was CD4+ T cells from blood, cultured in vitro. Receptors originate from a human donor who had recovered from COVID-19.

This sequence joins TRBV20-1 and TRBJ2-2; D is perhaps TRBD2 (5 bases). Germline CDR1 reads DFQATT; CDR2 reads SNEGSKA (reference sequence). This CDR3 has 12 residues. V lost 3 bases to trimming and J lost 6 bases, with 8 bases between them. The CDR3 DNA reads TGCAGTGCTAGTACTAGACCCGGGGAGCTGTTTTTT. Its protein is CSASTRPGELFF.

This clonotype was observed a handful of times. This chain joins TRBV20-1 and TRBJ2-3; D gene unclear. The CDR3 is 10 residues long. Trimming removed 3 bases from V and 2 bases from J, with 0 bases in between. CDR1 is DFQATT and CDR2 is SNEGSKA in the germline V gene (reference sequence). The CDR3 spells CSASTDTQYF. DNA of the CDR3: TGCAGTGCTAGCACAGATACGCAGTATTTT.

The CDR3 DNA sequence: TGTGCCAGCAGTGACTCGGACAGGGGGGAGCTGTTTTTT. As protein: CASSDSDRGELFF. The V and J genes are TRBV6-4 and TRBJ2-2; 7 bases agree with TRBD1. CDR1 and CDR2 from the germline V gene are MRHNA and SNTAGT. The CDR3 consists of 13 residues. J lost 8 bases, V lost 0 bases, and 0 bases had no gene match.

V gene TRBV19 combines with J gene TRBJ2-1, with 10 bases identical to TRBD1. CDR3 length: 15 amino acids. With 6 bases clipped from V and 6 bases from J, the junction kept 8 bases outside the gene matches. Germline CDR1 and CDR2: LNHDA and SQIVND (reference sequence). As DNA, the CDR3 is TGTGCCAGTAGAAAAAGGACAGGGGGGAGCAATGAGCAGTTCTTC. Translated, it gives CASRKRTGGSNEQFF.

This sequence joins TRBV15 and TRBJ2-5; TRBD1 matches 7 bases. Germline-derived CDR1 and CDR2 are LNHNV and YYDKDF (reference sequence). This CDR3 region has 15 residues. With 2 bases clipped from V and 1 base from J, the junction kept 4 bases outside the gene matches. As DNA, the CDR3 is TGTGCCACCAGCAGAAAAACAGGGGCCCAAGAGACCCAGTACTTC. Its translation is CATSRKTGAQETQYF.

The chain links TRBV30 to TRBJ2-3; 7 bases are a match to TRBD1. The CDR3 spans 12 residues. J gave up 9 bases and V 2 bases, and 5 bases lay outside the gene matches. Germline loops: CDR1 GTSNPN, CDR2 SVGIG (reference sequence). This CDR3 reads CAWSRDRVTQYF. CDR3 coding DNA: TGTGCCTGGAGTAGAGACAGGGTCACGCAGTATTTT.

Only one count was recorded for this clonotype. The V gene is TRBV27, the J gene TRBJ2-6, with D perhaps TRBD1 (6 bases). Germline V gene lookup returns CDR1 MNHEY and CDR2 SMNVEV (reference sequence). Between the trimmed V and J ends, which lost 5 bases and 5 bases, there was a span of 25 bases. The CDR3 length is 19 residues. CDR3 DNA: TGTGCCAGCAGTGGCGTACAGGGTATTAATGATTTTCGGGCCAACGTCCTGACTTTC. It codes for CASSGVQGINDFRANVLTF.

V usage is TRBV7-2 and J usage is TRBJ1-5, with 7 bases identical to TRBD1. The junction had 4 bases not matched to a gene; V was cut back by 2 bases and J by 0 bases. Germline V gives CDR1 SGHTA, CDR2 FQGNSA. The CDR3 is 16 amino acids. CDR3 sequence reads: CASSLYRGLSNQPQHF. The CDR3 bases are TGTGCCAGCAGCTTATACAGGGGACTTAGCAATCAGCCCCAGCATTTT. Full variable domain (remainder filled in from reference TRBV7-2 and TRBJ1-5): GAGVSQSPSNKVTEKGKDVELRCDPISGHTALYWYRQSLGQGLEFLIYFQGNSAPDKSGLPSDRFSAERTGGSVSTLTIQRTQQEDSAVYLCASSLYRGLSNQPQHFGDGTRLSIL.

The CDR3 DNA reads TGTGCCAGCAGCCAAGCAACAGGGGTTCCCGGGGAGCTGTTTTTT. This translates into CASSQATGVPGELFF. The chain combines TRBV4-2 with TRBJ2-2; 7 bases are a match to TRBD1. V was clipped by 1 base and J by 6 bases; unmatched bases: 5. CDR1 and CDR2 from the germline V gene are LGHNA and YNFKEQ. The CDR3 extends over 15 amino acids.

The chain links TRBV27 to TRBJ1-1, with D possibly TRBD1 on 6 matching bases. Germline CDR1 and CDR2: MNHEY and SMNVEV (reference sequence). V was cut by 2 bases and J by 4 bases, with 14 bases left in between. There are 15 residues in the CDR3. This chain's CDR3 is CASSLTLPRGTEAFF. CDR3 DNA sequence: TGTGCCAGCAGTTTAACACTCCCCAGGGGCACTGAAGCTTTCTTT.

The chain carries TRBV28 and TRBJ1-5; D gene ambiguous. The length of the CDR3 is 14 residues. The V end was cut by 6 bases, the J end by 1 base, with 10 bases between. Germline lookup yields CDR1 MDHEN and CDR2 SYDVKM. The CDR3 is CASSRHGSNQPQHF. The CDR3 DNA reads TGTGCCAGCAGCAGACATGGGAGCAATCAGCCCCAGCATTTT.

This chain joins TRBV7-3 and TRBJ2-5; possible D gene TRBD2, 6 bases. The CDR3 is made up of 13 amino acids. The V and J ends lost 5 bases and 4 bases respectively, with 11 bases between them. The germline gives CDR1 SGHTA, CDR2 FQGTGA. CDR3 DNA: TGTGCCAGCAGCCCGAGGAGGGGAGAGACCCAGTACTTC. Its translation: CASSPRRGETQYF.

The rearrangement joins TRBV5-1 to TRBJ1-6; no clear D gene. V lost 2 bases to trimming and J lost 4 bases, with 7 bases between them. The CDR3 sequence is 14 residues long. The germline gives CDR1 SGHRS, CDR2 YFSETQ. CDR3 amino acids: CASSFRRYNSPLHF. The CDR3 DNA reads TGCGCCAGCAGCTTCCGACGGTATAATTCACCCCTCCACTTT.

The chain couples TRBV28 to TRBJ2-5, with 8 bases identical to TRBD1. Germline V lookup: CDR1 MDHEN, CDR2 SYDVKM. Unmatched junction bases numbered 8, after V lost 3 bases and J lost 2 bases. The CDR3 totals 16 residues. The CDR3 DNA is TGTGCCAGCAGTTTTGGTTGGACAGGGCAACAAGAGACCCAGTACTTC. Translating it yields CASSFGWTGQQETQYF.

By share, this clonotype counts as medium-sized. This chain uses TRBV6-1 with TRBJ2-5; TRBD2 matches at 10 bases. The CDR3 loop spans 15 amino acids. From germline, CDR1 is MNHNS and CDR2 SASEGT. The junction had 3 bases not matched to a gene; V was cut back by 3 bases and J by 2 bases. For the CDR3, the DNA is TGTGCCAGCAGTGATTTAGCGGGAGGACAAGAGACCCAGTACTTC. Protein product: CASSDLAGGQETQYF.

The chain recombines TRBV9 with TRBJ2-7; 7 nucleotides align to TRBD1. This CDR3 has 15 amino acids. CDR1 and CDR2 from the germline V gene are SGDLS and YYNGEE. V was clipped by 0 bases and J by 3 bases; unmatched bases: 6. CDR3: CASSVGTGLGYEQYF. The DNA of the CDR3 is TGTGCCAGCAGCGTAGGGACAGGCCTGGGCTACGAGCAGTACTTC.

J is TRBJ1-2 and V is TRBV27; D may be TRBD1 (5 bases). Germline assignment: CDR1 MNHEY and CDR2 SMNVEV (reference sequence). The CDR3 consists of 15 residues. Trimming cost V 4 bases and J 8 bases, with 20 bases left between them. CDR3 loop: CASSSSAQGRRGYTF. The CDR3 nucleotides are TGTGCCAGCAGTTCCTCCGCCCAGGGCCGTCGGGGCTACACCTTC.

The rearrangement links TRBV7-2 to TRBJ2-6; tentative D call: TRBD2 (5 bases). The CDR3 consists of 16 residues. Germline V gene sequence: CDR1 SGHTA, CDR2 FQGNSA. Trimming cost V 5 bases and J 2 bases, with 13 bases left between them. The CDR3: CASSKSTGTGANVLTF. The CDR3 region has the DNA TGTGCCAGCAGCAAATCGACGGGAACTGGGGCCAACGTCCTGACTTTC.

The CDR3 DNA reads as TGTGCCAGCTCACCAGGGGGGGGTCAGCCCCAGCATTTT. Translation: CASSPGGGQPQHF. The V gene is TRBV18, the J gene TRBJ1-5; D possibly corresponds to TRBD1 (5 bases). V gave up 2 bases and J gave up 6 bases, with 8 bases separating them. The CDR3 covers 13 residues. Germline CDR1 and CDR2: KGHSH and LQKENI.

This sequence joins TRBV28 and TRBJ1-4; 8 positions agree with TRBD1. This CDR3 contains 15 residues. Germline V gene data show CDR1 as MDHEN and CDR2 as SYDVKM. The V gene end was trimmed by 5 bases and the J gene end by 8 bases; junction bases not matched to a gene: 10. The CDR3 sequence is CASSGTVGDREKLFF. CDR3 DNA: TGTGCCAGCAGTGGGACCGTCGGGGACAGGGAAAAACTGTTTTTT.

The chain links TRBV7-2 to TRBJ2-3; D not resolved. Germline CDR1 is SGHTA and CDR2 is FQGNSA. V was trimmed by 1 base and J by 1 base, leaving 6 bases between them. The CDR3 covers 14 residues. The CDR3 region is CASSLGIGTDTQYF. For the CDR3, the DNA is TGTGCCAGCAGCTTAGGGATCGGCACAGATACGCAGTATTTT.

CDR3 nucleotide sequence: TGTGCCAGTAGACGGACAGGGTCCTTTAGCAATCAGCCCCAGCATTTT. Translation: CASRRTGSFSNQPQHF. This chain connects TRBV19 to TRBJ1-5; 8 bases match TRBD1. CDR1 is LNHDA, CDR2 SQIVND, per germline (reference sequence). The CDR3 totals 16 residues. Trimming cost V 6 bases and J 0 bases; bases outside gene matches: 7.

This clonotype was seen only a few times. The chain joins TRBV7-8 to TRBJ2-7; D is undetermined. Germline assignment: CDR1 SGHVS and CDR2 FQNEAQ. The CDR3 contains 15 residues. The V end lost 5 bases, the J end lost 3 bases, and 17 bases lay between the germline ends. The CDR3 region is CASSPLLGSYYEQYF. In nucleotides, the CDR3 is TGTGCCAGCAGCCCCCTTCTGGGCTCTTACTACGAGCAGTACTTC.